A single sample is the source of the 27 T cell receptor beta chains below, sequenced in a study of naive and memory T cell subsets. Both TRBC1 and TRBC2 were covered by a beta constant-region primer of two equimolar oligonucleotides. Each CDR3 protein gets one entry after TCRdb re-called the UMI-ligation and nested PCR reads with MiXCR. This sample has roughly 140,000 distinct CDR3 sequences, with 15% to 20% found just once. Sequenced: naive CD4+ T cells from blood. The receptors here all came from a human donor in good health.

The gene calls are TRBV11-2 and TRBJ1-5, with 10 nucleotides matching TRBD1. The junction had 3 bases not matched to a gene; V was cut back by 5 bases and J by 2 bases. The germline V gene encodes CDR1 SGHAT and CDR2 FQNNGV. This CDR3 spans 15 amino acids. This chain's CDR3 is CASSMDRGGNQPQHF. The DNA for the CDR3 is TGTGCCAGCAGCATGGACAGGGGGGGCAATCAGCCCCAGCATTTT.

The genes are TRBV12-3 or TRBV12-4 and TRBJ1-4; 7 bases agree with TRBD1. This CDR3 comprises 14 residues. V lost 6 bases and J lost 11; bases outside the gene matches: 12. CDR3 residues: CASSPRRDRRKLFF. The CDR3 nucleotides are TGTGCCAGCAGCCCTCGTCGGGACAGAAGGAAACTGTTTTTT.

This chain connects TRBV18 to TRBJ2-7, with a possible D match to TRBD1 (6 bases). CDR1 KGHSH and CDR2 LQKENI come from the germline V gene. Trimming shortened V by 5 bases and J by 5 bases, and 19 bases separated the two germline ends. CDR3 length: 15 residues. In DNA, the CDR3 is TGTGCCAGCTCATTCAGCTGGCAGGGGAGACACGAGCAGTACTTC. This encodes CASSFSWQGRHEQYF.

This clonotype was seen a few times. This chain uses TRBV29-1 with TRBJ2-7, with 10 bases matching TRBD2. The ends lost 4 bases at V and 5 bases at J; junction bases unmatched: 8. The CDR3 length is 14 residues. Germline V gives CDR1 SQVTM, CDR2 ANQGSEA. This CDR3 reads CSVGLAGGPDEQYF. The CDR3 DNA reads TGCAGCGTTGGGTTAGCGGGAGGACCTGACGAGCAGTACTTC.

This clonotype was seen only a few times. The chain links TRBV12-3 or TRBV12-4 to TRBJ2-7; D is perhaps TRBD1 (6 bases). V lost 6 bases and J 6 bases, leaving 18 bases between the germline ends. The CDR3 is 14 amino acids. CDR3 residues: CASSHTGTGSEQYF. In nucleotides, the CDR3 is TGTGCCAGCAGCCACACTGGTACAGGGTCCGAGCAGTACTTC.

The chain employs TRBV9 and TRBJ2-2; D is ambiguous. The CDR3 loop spans 16 amino acids. Germline V CDR1 and CDR2: SGDLS, YYNGEE. Trimming stripped 0 bases from V and 3 bases from J, with 12 bases between. The CDR3 loop reads CASSVGAVPDTGELFF. As DNA, the CDR3 is TGTGCCAGCAGCGTAGGGGCGGTTCCCGACACCGGGGAGCTGTTTTTT.

This clonotype occurred a few times. CDR3 in DNA: TGTGCCAGCAGCTTTTCCCCCCCCCCAGATACGCAGTATTTT. Its protein product is CASSFSPPPDTQYF. The chain couples TRBV7-2 to TRBJ2-3; no definite D call. CDR3 length: 14 residues. Germline V gene lookup returns CDR1 SGHTA and CDR2 FQGNSA. The germline V and J ends were trimmed by 3 bases and 4 bases, with 11 bases remaining between them.

This clonotype was observed a handful of times. This chain joins TRBV28 and TRBJ2-7; D remains unclear. V gave up 7 bases and J gave up 1 base, with 5 bases separating them. CDR3 length: 11 amino acids. Per germline, CDR1 MDHEN and CDR2 SYDVKM. CDR3 sequence: CASTQSYEQYF. The CDR3 nucleotides read TGTGCCAGCACACAATCCTACGAGCAGTACTTC. The variable domain in full, with the rest retrieved from reference TRBV28 and TRBJ2-7, is DVKVTQSSRYLVKRTGEKVFLECVQDMDHENMFWYRQDPGLGLRLIYFSYDVKMKEKGDIPEGYSVSREKKERFSLILESASTNQTSMYLCASTQSYEQYFGPGTRLTVT.

There are a few counts of this clonotype. This chain joins TRBV20-1 and TRBJ2-7, with a tentative D call TRBD2 (6 bases). The germline V and J ends were trimmed by 6 bases and 0 bases, with 9 bases remaining between them. Germline CDR1 is DFQATT and CDR2 is SNEGSKA (reference sequence). The CDR3 loop spans 12 amino acids. The CDR3 sequence is CSAIADSYEQYF. CDR3 nucleotide sequence: TGCAGTGCCATAGCGGACTCCTACGAGCAGTACTTC.

This clonotype was counted ten times or more. The chain is built from TRBV28 and TRBJ1-2; no clear D gene. The germline gives CDR1 MDHEN, CDR2 SYDVKM. V was shortened by 5 bases and J by 7 bases, with 20 bases between the two germline ends. CDR3 size: 15 residues. The chain's CDR3 is CASSPPAVGFAGYTF. Here the CDR3 DNA reads TGTGCCAGCAGTCCGCCGGCAGTCGGGTTTGCTGGCTACACCTTC.

V and J are TRBV7-8 and TRBJ2-5, with a weak D call TRBD2 (6 bases). Trimming shortened V by 5 bases and J by 3 bases, and 16 bases separated the two germline ends. This CDR3 is built from 15 residues. Germline V gene lookup returns CDR1 SGHVS and CDR2 FQNEAQ. The CDR3 DNA is TGTGCCAGCAGCCCGATTCTGACGGGAGAAGAGACCCAGTACTTC. It encodes CASSPILTGEETQYF.

The DNA of the CDR3 is TGTGCCAGCAGCTTACTCAAGATGGGTTACAATGAGCAGTTCTTC. Encoded protein: CASSLLKMGYNEQFF. The chain employs TRBV7-8 and TRBJ2-1, with D hard to call. The CDR3 runs 15 residues. Per the germline V gene, CDR1 is SGHVS and CDR2 is FQNEAQ. Trimming cost V 2 bases and J 4 bases, with 12 bases left between them. Filled out from reference TRBV7-8 and TRBJ2-1, the complete variable domain reads GAGVSQSPRYKVAKRGQDVALRCDPISGHVSLFWYQQALGQGPEFLTYFQNEAQLDKSGLPSDRFFAERPEGSVSTLKIQRTQQEDSAVYLCASSLLKMGYNEQFFGPGTRLTVL.

The genes are TRBV11-2 and TRBJ1-2, with D perhaps matching TRBD1 (5 bases). CDR1 is SGHAT, CDR2 FQNNGV, per germline. The CDR3 length is 14 residues. Deletions cut 5 bases from V and 8 bases from J, with 18 bases between. This chain's CDR3 is CASSRGAGHGGYTF. In DNA form, the CDR3 reads TGTGCCAGCAGCAGAGGGGCCGGACACGGCGGCTACACCTTC.

V gene TRBV19 combines with J gene TRBJ2-3; D uncertain. The CDR3 has 13 amino acids. V was shortened by 6 bases and J by 2 bases, with 9 bases between the two germline ends. Germline V gene sequence: CDR1 LNHDA, CDR2 SQIVND (reference sequence). Here the CDR3 reads CASSQSYTDTQYF. CDR3 DNA sequence: TGTGCCAGTAGCCAGAGCTACACAGATACGCAGTATTTT.

This clonotype appeared a few times. The V gene is TRBV19, the J gene TRBJ1-1; D unresolved. Trimming left V 6 bases short and J 4 bases short, with 18 bases between. Germline V gene lookup returns CDR1 LNHDA and CDR2 SQIVND (reference sequence). The CDR3 is 15 amino acids. Here the CDR3 reads CASSLRSEAGTEAFF. The CDR3 coding sequence is TGTGCCAGTAGCCTCAGGTCCGAAGCGGGCACTGAAGCTTTCTTT.

This clonotype was detected a few times. The chain employs TRBV6-2 or TRBV6-3 and TRBJ2-1; D unclear. Trimming shortened V by 4 bases and J by 1 base, and 8 bases separated the two germline ends. Germline CDR1 reads MNHEY; CDR2 reads SVGEGT. This CDR3 spans 14 amino acids. Here the CDR3 DNA reads TGTGCCAGCAGTTGGACGGATTCCTACAATGAGCAGTTCTTC. It encodes CASSWTDSYNEQFF.

This clonotype was seen a few times. The genes are TRBV6-2 or TRBV6-3 and TRBJ2-6; TRBD1 matches at 9 bases. The V gene's germline CDR1 is MNHEY and CDR2 SVGEGT. Trimming removed 5 bases from V and 3 bases from J; junction bases left unmatched: 2. This CDR3 comprises 15 residues. CDR3 nucleotides: TGTGCCAGCAGTACAGGGGGCGGTGGGGCCAACGTCCTGACTTTC. It is translated as CASSTGGGGANVLTF.

In this sample, this clonotype turned up a few times. The chain joins TRBV20-1 to TRBJ2-3; 11 positions match TRBD2. Germline V gene sequence: CDR1 DFQATT, CDR2 SNEGSKA (reference sequence). The CDR3 is 15 amino acids. The J segment lost 5 bases and the V segment lost 2 bases, leaving 6 bases of the junction unmatched. The CDR3 sequence: CSARTGTSGGDTQYF. The CDR3 bases are TGCAGTGCTAGAACCGGGACTAGCGGCGGAGATACGCAGTATTTT.

This clonotype was found a few times. The chain has TRBV24-1 and TRBJ1-1, with a weak D call TRBD1 (6 bases). Germline V gene sequence: CDR1 KGHDR, CDR2 SFDVKD. V lost 0 bases, J lost 5 bases, and 12 bases lay in between. This CDR3 spans 15 amino acids. CDR3 nucleotides: TGTGCCACCAGTGATTTGACAGGGTCGGGGACTGAAGCTTTCTTT. It yields the protein CATSDLTGSGTEAFF.

This sequence joins TRBV29-1 and TRBJ2-7; 8 bases line up with TRBD1. There are 11 residues in the CDR3. CDR1 and CDR2 from the germline V gene are SQVTM and ANQGSEA. Losses at the gene ends were 2 bases for V and 8 bases for J; bases not matched to a gene: 2. For the CDR3, the DNA is TGCAGCGTTGAATGGACAGGGAAGCAGTACTTC. This codes for CSVEWTGKQYF.

The V gene is TRBV5-4, the J gene TRBJ2-3, with 11 bases fitting TRBD2. The CDR3 sequence is 16 residues long. Germline loops: CDR1 SGHNT, CDR2 YYREEE (reference sequence). Trimming removed 4 bases from V and 4 bases from J; junction bases left unmatched: 8. The CDR3 loop reads CASSTGTSGLSDTQYF. CDR3 nucleotides: TGTGCCAGCAGCACCGGGACTAGCGGACTCTCAGATACGCAGTATTTT. Using reference TRBV5-4 and TRBJ2-3 for the parts outside the CDR3, the full variable domain is ETGVTQSPTHLIKTRGQQVTLRCSSQSGHNTVSWYQQALGQGPQFIFQYYREEENGRGNFPPRFSGLQFPNYSSELNVNALELDDSALYLCASSTGTSGLSDTQYFGPGTRLTVL.

The gene calls are TRBV6-2 or TRBV6-3 and TRBJ2-1; TRBD1 matches at 11 bases. V gave up 0 bases and J gave up 9 bases; unmatched junction bases: 7. CDR1 and CDR2 (germline): MNHEY, SVGEGT. The CDR3 consists of 16 residues. The CDR3 bases are TGTGCCAGCAGTTACTCGTTGGGACAGGGGGGCGGTGAGCAGTTCTTC. Amino acids: CASSYSLGQGGGEQFF.

The V and J genes are TRBV5-1 and TRBJ1-2; 7 bases fit TRBD1. The CDR3 runs 16 residues. The germline V gene encodes CDR1 SGHRS and CDR2 YFSETQ. The V and J ends lost 4 bases and 2 bases, in that order; junction bases with no gene match: 11. CDR3 amino acids: CASSVARRDSNYGYTF. The CDR3 coding sequence is TGCGCCAGCAGCGTCGCCCGCCGGGACAGCAACTATGGCTACACCTTC.

The sample holds a few counts of this clonotype. The CDR3 bases are TGCAGCGTAACACAGGGGTCTGGGCCCCAGCATTTT. Its translation is CSVTQGSGPQHF. J is TRBJ1-5 and V is TRBV29-1, with 7 positions matching TRBD1. The CDR3 has 12 residues. Germline lookup yields CDR1 SQVTM and CDR2 ANQGSEA. The V segment lost 6 bases and the J segment 9 bases; nucleotides outside the gene matches: 8.

In this sample, this clonotype turned up a few times. This sequence joins TRBV20-1 and TRBJ2-5, with 12 bases lining up with TRBD2. J lost 4 bases, V lost 4 bases, and 4 bases had no gene match. This CDR3 is 14 amino acids long. Germline CDR1 is DFQATT and CDR2 is SNEGSKA (reference sequence). CDR3 DNA sequence: TGCAGTGCTATCCAGACTAGCGGGAGAGAGACCCAGTACTTC. Translating gives CSAIQTSGRETQYF.

The rearrangement uses TRBV3-1 and TRBJ2-5; no reliable D call. Germline assignment: CDR1 LGHDT and CDR2 YNNKEL (reference sequence). Trimming cost V 3 bases and J 7 bases, with 9 bases left between them. This CDR3 is 12 amino acids long. The CDR3 sequence is CASSQTSGTQYF. CDR3 in DNA: TGTGCCAGCAGCCAGACCTCGGGGACCCAGTACTTC.

This rearrangement joins TRBV11-1 to TRBJ2-7; tentatively, D is TRBD2 (6 bases). The V end lost 5 bases, the J end lost 0 bases, and 14 bases lay between the germline ends. Per germline, CDR1 SGHAT and CDR2 FQDESV (reference sequence). The CDR3 runs to 15 residues. The CDR3 is CASSLYSGPSYEQYF. DNA for the CDR3: TGTGCCAGCAGCCTATATAGCGGCCCCTCCTACGAGCAGTACTTC. Full variable domain (missing parts from reference TRBV11-1 and TRBJ2-7): EAEVAQSPRYKITEKSQAVAFWCDPISGHATLYWYRQILGQGPELLVQFQDESVVDDSQLPKDRFSAERLKGVDSTLKIQPAELGDSAMYLCASSLYSGPSYEQYFGPGTRLTVT.